The rows below give T cell receptor beta chains drawn from one sample of a study of T cells in Graves' hyperthyroidism and ophthalmopathy. TCRdb recomputed calls from the multiplex PCR reads with MiXCR, one row per CDR3 protein. Counted here are roughly 570,000 distinct CDR3 sequences, 35% to 55% occurring once; the ten biggest clones make up around 20%. Sequencing used peripheral blood or thyroid tissue (not recorded which). All receptors derive from an adult woman with Graves' disease, either hyperthyroidism or ophthalmopathy (not recorded which). Each CDR3 is given with its conserved first and last residue. A D gene is named only where the DNA matches it firmly. Clone size, where shown, is once, few, many, or a class for clones that have expanded.

j_gene	d_gene	v_gene	abundance	CDR3aa	CDR3nt
TRBJ2-5	NA	TRBV19	many	CASSPRTAAYQETQYF	TGTGCCAGTAGTCCCCGGACAGCTGCGTACCAAGAGACCCAGTACTTC
TRBJ2-2	TRBD1	TRBV15	NA	CATSRVRGHGELFF	TGTGCCACCAGCAGAGTCAGGGGGCACGGGGAGCTGTTTTTT
TRBJ2-5	NA	TRBV14	NA	CASSQPAGAQYF	TGTGCCAGCAGCCAACCTGCAGGGGCCCAGTACTTC
TRBJ2-3	TRBD2	TRBV10-3	NA	CAIRESGRRTDTQYF	TGTGCCATCAGGGAAAGCGGGAGGCGCACAGATACGCAGTATTTT
TRBJ2-2	TRBD2	TRBV4-1	many	CASSRRAGGNTGELFF	TGCGCCAGCAGCCGGCGAGCGGGAGGAAACACCGGGGAGCTGTTTTTT
TRBJ2-5	TRBD2	TRBV5-4	NA	CASSLVTQGLAGVGETQYF	TGTGCCAGCAGCTTGGTTACACAGGGCCTAGCGGGAGTTGGAGAGACCCAGTACTTC
TRBJ1-2	TRBD1	TRBV24-1	NA	CATSDFRQGGYTF	TGTGCCACCAGTGATTTTAGACAGGGGGGCTACACCTTC
TRBJ1-1	NA	TRBV2	many	CASSDSGRAEAFF	TGTGCCAGCAGTGATAGCGGGAGGGCTGAAGCTTTCTTT
TRBJ1-6	TRBD1	TRBV29-1	NA	CSVQGTDYNSPLHF	TGCAGCGTTCAAGGGACAGACTATAATTCACCCCTCCACTTT
TRBJ2-7	TRBD1	TRBV7-2	NA	CASSLARRTGGAYEQYF	TGTGCCAGCAGCTTAGCGCGTCGGACAGGGGGCGCCTACGAGCAGTACTTC
TRBJ2-5	NA	TRBV7-9	NA	CASSHAQETQYF	TGTGCCAGCAGCCACGCTCAAGAGACCCAGTACTTC
TRBJ1-5	NA	TRBV7-2	NA	CASSPTLEGNQPQHF	TGTGCTAGCAGCCCCACCCTAGAAGGGAACCAGCCCCAGCATTTT
TRBJ2-7	TRBD2	TRBV7-2	many	CASSSSGSVYEQYF	TGTGCCAGCAGCTCGAGCGGGAGCGTTTACGAGCAGTACTTC
TRBJ1-2	NA	TRBV7-2	NA	CASSQASGGVVNYGYTF	TGCGCCAGCAGCCAAGCCTCGGGCGGGGTTGTGAACTATGGCTACACCTTC
TRBJ2-5	NA	TRBV6-4	NA	CASSDSTETQYF	TGTGCCAGCAGTGACTCGACGGAGACCCAGTACTTC
TRBJ2-2	TRBD2	TRBV7-8	many	CASSLELAIYTGELFF	TGTGCCAGCAGCTTAGAACTAGCGATATACACCGGGGAGCTGTTTTTT
TRBJ1-1	TRBD1	TRBV10-1	many	CASSENRGGKAFF	TGCGCCAGCAGTGAGAACAGGGGAGGTAAAGCTTTCTTT
TRBJ1-1	NA	TRBV4-1	many	CASSQIGGQKNTEAFF	TGCGCCAGCAGCCAAATCGGAGGACAGAAAAACACTGAAGCTTTCTTT
TRBJ1-5	TRBD1	TRBV20-1	NA	CSASVAGGASNQPQHF	TGCAGTGCTAGTGTCGCAGGGGGCGCGAGCAATCAGCCCCAGCATTTT
TRBJ2-7	TRBD1	TRBV5-1	NA	CASSLRRTGDGELYF	TGCGCCAGCAGCTTGCGGCGGACAGGGGACGGGGAGCTGTACTTC
TRBJ2-7	TRBD2	TRBV7-7	many	CASRQTSGYEQYF	TGTGCTAGCAGGCAGACTAGCGGCTACGAGCAGTACTTC
TRBJ2-7	TRBD1	TRBV7-3	NA	CASSFTGDLTQYF	TGTGCCAGCAGCTTTACAGGGGACCTCACGCAGTACTTC
TRBJ2-7	TRBD2	TRBV10-3	NA	CAIRAGSTYEQYF	TGTGCCATCAGAGCGGGATCTACCTACGAGCAGTACTTC
TRBJ1-2	NA	TRBV6-5	many	CASSYSGTGRYGYTF	TGTGCCAGCAGTTACTCGGGCACGGGACGGTATGGCTACACCTTC
TRBJ1-6	NA	TRBV4-1	many	CASGDRTPHSPLHF	TGCGCCAGCGGCGACAGGACACCCCATTCACCCCTCCACTTT
TRBJ1-5	TRBD1	TRBV19	few	CASKDRDFQPQHF	TGTGCCAGTAAGGACAGGGATTTCCAGCCCCAGCATTTT
TRBJ1-2	TRBD1	TRBV20-1	NA	CSASLQGNSNYGYTF	TGCAGTGCTAGCCTACAGGGGAACTCTAACTATGGCTACACCTTC
TRBJ2-3	NA	TRBV7-3	few	CASSLGSNTDTQYF	TGTGCCAGCAGCTTAGGATCCAACACAGATACGCAGTATTTT
TRBJ2-3	NA	TRBV5-1	few	CASSLETIDTQYF	TGCGCCAGCAGCTTGGAAACTATCGATACGCAGTATTTT
TRBJ2-7	TRBD2	TRBV7-2	NA	CASSSRRGGTSYEQYF	TGTGCCAGCAGCTCGCGTCGCGGGGGAACATCCTACGAGCAGTACTTC
TRBJ1-2	TRBD1	TRBV24-1	few	CATSDRDRKYGYTF	TGTGCCACCAGTGACCGGGACAGAAAGTATGGCTACACCTTC
TRBJ2-3	TRBD2	TRBV5-8	NA	CASSLKAGGPQTDTQYF	TGTGCCAGCAGCTTGAAAGCGGGAGGGCCTCAGACAGATACGCAGTATTTT
TRBJ1-1	NA	TRBV7-9	once	CASSRLAGVYNEAFF	TGTGCCAGCAGCCGGCTAGCGGGGGTCTACAATGAAGCTTTCTTT
TRBJ1-3	NA	TRBV7-9	NA	CASSPDGRTSSGNTIYF	TGTGCCAGCAGTCCTGACGGGAGGACGAGCTCTGGAAACACCATATATTTT
TRBJ2-2	TRBD1	TRBV9	NA	CASSDRDRATGELFF	TGTGCCAGCAGCGACCGGGACAGGGCCACCGGGGAGCTGTTTTTT
TRBJ1-2	NA	TRBV2	NA	CASSDYRTSGANYGYTF	TGTGCCAGCAGTGATTACCGAACTTCAGGAGCTAACTATGGCTACACCTTC
TRBJ2-5	NA	TRBV5-1	few	CASSLSGQLGETQYF	TGCGCCAGCAGCTTGTCCGGACAGCTGGGAGAGACCCAGTACTTC
TRBJ1-5	NA	TRBV19	NA	CASMDASYEHF	TGTGCCAGTATGGACGCTTCCTACGAGCATTTT
TRBJ1-6	NA	TRBV7-2	NA	CASSPQGASLHF	TGTGCCAGCAGCCCACAGGGAGCCTCCCTCCACTTT
TRBJ2-1	TRBD2	TRBV7-2	many	CASSLTSSGRKSEQFF	TGTGCCAGCAGCTTAACATCCAGCGGGAGGAAAAGTGAGCAGTTCTTC
TRBJ2-6	NA	TRBV11-2	many	CASTPLAGANVLTF	TGTGCCAGCACCCCCTTAGCTGGGGCCAACGTCCTGACTTTC
TRBJ1-4	TRBD1	TRBV20-1	many	CSARDQGGAGEKLFF	TGCAGTGCTAGAGATCAGGGGGGGGCCGGTGAAAAACTGTTTTTT
TRBJ2-1	NA	TRBV10-3	NA	CALGGNSNEQFF	TGTGCCCTCGGCGGGAATAGTAATGAGCAGTTCTTC
TRBJ2-7	NA	TRBV5-1	many	CASSLGNREQYF	TGCGCCAGCAGCTTGGGTAACAGGGAGCAGTACTTC
TRBJ1-1	NA	TRBV5-1	many	CASSLGRIGLTEAFF	TGCGCCAGCAGCTTGGGACGTATTGGACTCACTGAAGCTTTCTTT
TRBJ1-2	NA	TRBV7-3	few	CASSPGGTGYTF	TGTGCCAGCAGCCCGGGCGGGACAGGCTACACCTTC
TRBJ1-2	TRBD1	TRBV20-1	NA	CSAPGQVFYGYTF	TGCAGTGCCCCGGGACAGGTTTTCTATGGCTACACCTTC
TRBJ2-7	NA	TRBV10-3	NA	CAISESQGLGEQYF	TGTGCCATCAGTGAGTCGCAGGGTTTGGGCGAGCAGTACTTC
TRBJ1-3	NA	TRBV7-9	many	CASSLAGEYSGNTIYF	TGTGCCAGCAGCTTAGCTGGGGAGTACTCTGGAAACACCATATATTTT
TRBJ1-3	NA	TRBV5-6	many	CASSRRNSGNTIYF	TGTGCCAGCAGCCGGAGGAACTCTGGAAACACCATATATTTT
TRBJ1-2	TRBD1	TRBV7-6	NA	CASSLAAGGLIF	TGTGCCAGCAGCTTAGCGGCAGGGGGCCTAATATTC
TRBJ2-5	NA	TRBV20-1	NA	CSASDGGETQYF	TGCAGTGCTAGTGACGGAGGTGAGACCCAGTACTTC